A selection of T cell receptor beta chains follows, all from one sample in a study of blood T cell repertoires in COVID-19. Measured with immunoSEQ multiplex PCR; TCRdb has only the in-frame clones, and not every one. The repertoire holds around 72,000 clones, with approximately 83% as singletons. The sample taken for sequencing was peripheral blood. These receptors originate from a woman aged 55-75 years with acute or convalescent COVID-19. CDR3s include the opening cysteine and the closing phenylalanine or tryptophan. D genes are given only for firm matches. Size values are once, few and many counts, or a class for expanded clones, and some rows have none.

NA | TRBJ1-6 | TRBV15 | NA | CATSRDEGTRNSPLHF | TGTGCCACCAGCAGAGATGAGGGGACTAGGAATTCACCCCTCCACTTT
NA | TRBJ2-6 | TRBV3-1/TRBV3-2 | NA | CASSQVTGHFSGANVLTF | TGTGCCAGCAGCCAAGTAACAGGGCACTTCTCTGGGGCCAACGTCCTGACTTTC
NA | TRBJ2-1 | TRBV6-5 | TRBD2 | CASSYIGRGGNNEQFF | TGTGCCAGCAGTTACATAGGGCGGGGGGGCAACAATGAGCAGTTCTTC
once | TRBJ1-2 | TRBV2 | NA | CASSEAGAYGYTF | TGTGCCAGCAGTGAAGCAGGGGCCTATGGCTACACCTTC
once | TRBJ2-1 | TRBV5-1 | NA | CASSLGRVRERQFF | TGCGCCAGCAGCTTAGGAAGGGTGAGGGAAAGGCAGTTCTTC
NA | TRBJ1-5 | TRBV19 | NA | CASSPSGIQPQHF | TGTGCCAGTAGTCCTTCAGGGATTCAGCCCCAGCATTTT
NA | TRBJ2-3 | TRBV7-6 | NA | CASSSTQGGPSEWYF | TGTGCCAGCAGCTCCACCCAAGGGGGTCCCAGCGAATGGTATTTT
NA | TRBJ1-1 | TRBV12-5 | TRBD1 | CASATTGVTEAFF | TGTGCTAGTGCCACGACAGGGGTGACTGAAGCTTTCTTT
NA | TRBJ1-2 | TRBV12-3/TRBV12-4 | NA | CASSHDRNYGYTF | TGTGCCAGCAGCCACGACAGGAACTATGGCTACACCTTC
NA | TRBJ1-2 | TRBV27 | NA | CASRSPGKGGYTF | TGTGCCAGCAGGTCTCCAGGGAAGGGTGGCTACACCTTC
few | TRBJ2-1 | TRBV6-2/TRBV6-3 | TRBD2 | CASSLAGARGEQFF | TGTGCCAGCAGTTTAGCGGGGGCGCGGGGTGAGCAGTTCTTC
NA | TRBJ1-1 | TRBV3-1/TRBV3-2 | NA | CASSRGNTEAFF | TGTGCCAGCAGCCGCGGGAACACTGAAGCTTTCTTT
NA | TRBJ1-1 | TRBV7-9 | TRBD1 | CALPGQEVDTEAFF | TGTGCCCTACCGGGACAGGAAGTTGACACTGAAGCTTTCTTT
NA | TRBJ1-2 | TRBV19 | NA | CASSIEGRNYTF | TGTGCCAGTAGTATAGAAGGGAGAAACTACACCTTC
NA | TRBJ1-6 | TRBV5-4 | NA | CASSLEGGAYSPLHF | TGTGCCAGCAGCTTGGAGGGGGGGGCTTATTCACCCCTCCACTTT
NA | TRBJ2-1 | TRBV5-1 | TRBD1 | CASSLGFLDRRNEQFF | TGCGCCAGCAGCTTGGGATTTTTGGACAGGCGCAATGAGCAGTTCTTC
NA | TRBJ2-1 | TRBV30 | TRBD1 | CAWSPGTDNEQFF | TGTGCCTGGAGTCCGGGGACAGACAATGAGCAGTTCTTC
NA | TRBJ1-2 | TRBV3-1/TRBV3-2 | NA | CASSQGGLRYGYTF | TGTGCCAGCAGCCAAGGCGGACTGCGCTATGGCTACACCTTC
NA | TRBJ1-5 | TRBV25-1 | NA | CASSDSRGGSNQPQHF | TGTGCCAGCAGTGACTCAAGGGGAGGTAGCAATCAGCCCCAGCATTTT
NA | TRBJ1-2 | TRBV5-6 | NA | CASRPNRAGSYTF | TGTGCCAGCAGACCCAATCGCGCGGGGAGCTACACCTTC
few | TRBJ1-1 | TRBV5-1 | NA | CASSLAVNTEAFF | TGCGCCAGCAGCTTGGCAGTTAACACTGAAGCTTTCTTT
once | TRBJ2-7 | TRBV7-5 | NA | CVRSVRAGAKDEQYF | TGTGTCAGAAGCGTCCGAGCGGGGGCTAAAGACGAGCAGTACTTC
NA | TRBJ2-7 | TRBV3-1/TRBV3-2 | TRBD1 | CASSQHTGQGGEQYF | TGTGCCAGCAGCCAACACACGGGACAGGGAGGCGAGCAGTACTTC
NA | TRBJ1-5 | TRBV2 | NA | CASSENLPRNQPQHF | TGTGCCAGCAGCGAGAACTTACCCCGGAATCAGCCCCAGCATTTT
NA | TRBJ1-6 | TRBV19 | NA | CASSIGGGVGRRNSPLHF | TGTGCCAGTAGTATAGGGGGAGGCGTGGGACGGAGGAATTCACCCCTCCACTTT
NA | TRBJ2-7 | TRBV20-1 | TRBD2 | CSAGGTRNEQYF | TGCAGTGCTGGTGGGACTAGGAACGAGCAGTACTTC
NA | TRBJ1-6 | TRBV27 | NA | CAGAERWNSPLHF | TGTGCCGGCGCCGAGAGGTGGAATTCACCCCTCCACTTT
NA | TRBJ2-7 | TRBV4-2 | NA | CASSQLPEDQGEQYF | TGTGCCAGCAGCCAACTTCCAGAGGATCAGGGGGAGCAGTACTTC
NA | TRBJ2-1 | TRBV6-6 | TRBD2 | CASSYPLGGGANEQFF | TGTGCCAGCAGTTACCCCCTCGGCGGGGGGGCGAATGAGCAGTTCTTC
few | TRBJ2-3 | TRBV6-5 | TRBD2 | CASMAGGPVDTQYF | TGTGCCAGCATGGCGGGGGGGCCGGTAGATACGCAGTATTTT
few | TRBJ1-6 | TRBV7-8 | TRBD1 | CASSLEGQTNSPLHF | TGTGCCAGCAGCTTAGAGGGACAGACGAATTCACCCCTCCACTTT
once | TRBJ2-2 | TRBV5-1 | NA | CASSLERVNTGELFF | TGCGCCAGCAGCTTGGAGAGGGTGAACACCGGGGAGCTGTTTTTT
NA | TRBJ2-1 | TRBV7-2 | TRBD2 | CASSAQDRGGPFF | TGTGCCAGCAGCGCCCAGGATCGGGGGGGCCCCTTCTTC
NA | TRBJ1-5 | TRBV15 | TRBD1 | CATSRDRDRGNQAQHF | TGTGCCACCAGCAGAGACCGGGACAGAGGCAATCAGGCCCAGCATTTT
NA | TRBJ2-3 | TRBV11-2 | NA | CASSTPLAISTDTQYF | TGTGCCAGCAGCACCCCTCTAGCGATTAGCACAGATACGCAGTATTTT
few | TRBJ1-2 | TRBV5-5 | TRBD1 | CASSFPGGDSPYGYTF | TGTGCCAGCAGTTTCCCCGGGGGGGACAGCCCCTATGGCTACACCTTC
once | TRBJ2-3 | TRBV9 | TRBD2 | CASSVWRGGTDTQYF | TGTGCCAGCAGCGTATGGCGGGGGGGCACAGATACGCAGTATTTT
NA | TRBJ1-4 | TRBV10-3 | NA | CAISEGQGNEKLFF | TGTGCCATCAGTGAAGGGCAGGGTAATGAAAAACTGTTTTTT
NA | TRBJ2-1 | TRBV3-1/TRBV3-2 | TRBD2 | CASSSRLAGYNEQFF | TGTGCCAGCAGCTCCCGGCTAGCGGGCTACAATGAGCAGTTCTTC
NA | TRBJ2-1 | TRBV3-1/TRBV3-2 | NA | CASSLQRNFRPGLVLLEQFF | TGTGCCAGCAGCCTCCAGAGGAACTTCAGACCTGGGTTGGTTCTTCTGGAGCAGTTCTTC
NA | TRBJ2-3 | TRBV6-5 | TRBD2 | CASSLLAGGPSDTQYF | TGTGCCAGCAGTTTACTAGCGGGGGGGCCATCAGATACGCAGTATTTT